This TCR beta chain is drawn from a study of T cell clonotyping in hematopoietic cell transplantation. Assay used: immunoSEQ multiplex PCR; TCRdb lists only in-frame clones, some missing. This table holds fewer than 20,000 clones, roughly 84% found once. The CDR3 is 15 residues long. Germline V gene data show CDR1 as SNHLY and CDR2 as FYNNEI. V lost 4 bases to trimming and J lost 1 base, with 10 bases between them. Specimen: PBMCs, collected 100 days after allogeneic stem cell transplant. The sequence was obtained from a male patient in his sixties or seventies who had an allogeneic stem cell transplant from a related donor, so the T cells may come from the graft donor. Some clones in this sample may be carry-over from other donors' samples. The V call is TRBV2, the J call TRBJ2-2, with D tentatively TRBD2 (5 bases). CDR3 sequence: CASSGKSGNTGELFF. The CDR3 bases are TGTGCCAGCAGTGGGAAGAGCGGGAACACCGGGGAGCTGTTTTTT.